These 18 T cell receptor beta chains were sequenced from one sample in a study of a mutant IDH1 vaccine in newly diagnosed glioma. Their antigens are not known. Using immunoSEQ multiplex PCR, the repertoire was profiled, and TCRdb retains in-frame clones only, with some absent. The sample has 30,000 to 45,000 clones, 75% seen once. The time point was: week 47, end of study. What each vaccine dose contained was 300 ug of mutant IDH1 20-mer peptide, accompanied by topical imiquimod. Specimen: PBMCs, collected from a glioma patient whose treatment included an IDH1 peptide vaccine. The receptor source for this set is a middle-aged man with glioma.

The gene calls are TRBV5-5 and TRBJ2-7; tentative D call: TRBD1 (6 bases). Trimming took 7 bases from V and 0 from J, leaving 11 bases between them. The CDR3 runs to 13 residues. Germline V gene lookup returns CDR1 SGHKS and CDR2 YYEKEE (reference sequence). The CDR3 coding sequence is TGTGCCAGCCGGGACAAGAGCTCCTACGAGCAGTACTTC. Protein sequence: CASRDKSSYEQYF.

The V and J genes are TRBV7-6 and TRBJ1-1; D unclear. V gave up 5 bases and J gave up 4 bases, with 17 bases separating them. The CDR3 has 15 residues. Per germline, CDR1 SGHVS and CDR2 FNYEAQ. For the CDR3, the DNA is TGTGCCAGCAGCCCGGACCCTGCTCGTGGCACTGAAGCTTTCTTT. It encodes CASSPDPARGTEAFF.

This rearrangement joins TRBV7-6 to TRBJ2-7, with 7 bases identical to TRBD1. The CDR3 runs to 16 residues. Germline V lookup: CDR1 SGHVS, CDR2 FNYEAQ. The V and J ends lost 1 base and 3 bases, in that order; junction bases with no gene match: 9. CDR3 residues: CASSLGSAGGVYEQYF. The CDR3 bases are TGTGCCAGCAGCTTAGGGTCGGCAGGGGGAGTCTACGAGCAGTACTTC.

This clone has just a few counts. V gene TRBV5-6 combines with J gene TRBJ1-1; the D is unclear. Per the germline V gene, CDR1 is SGHDT and CDR2 is YYEEEE. Deletions cut 2 bases from V and 3 bases from J, with 5 bases between. CDR3 size: 12 residues. The CDR3 nucleotides are TGTGCCAGCAGCTTTCGGTACACTGAAGCTTTCTTT. Translation: CASSFRYTEAFF. Combining the CDR3 with reference TRBV5-6 and TRBJ1-1 gives the whole variable domain DAGVTQSPTHLIKTRGQQVTLRCSPKSGHDTVSWYQQALGQGPQFIFQYYEEEERQRGNFPDRFSGHQFPNYSSELNVNALLLGDSALYLCASSFRYTEAFFGQGTRLTVV.

The chain joins TRBV10-1 to TRBJ2-1, with 13 bases identical to TRBD2. This CDR3 contains 14 residues. V shed 7 bases, J shed 9 bases, and the junction held 6 bases outside the gene matches. CDR1 is WNHNN and CDR2 is SYGVQD in the germline V gene (reference sequence). Here the CDR3 DNA reads TGCGCCAGCACCGGGACTAGCGGGAAGGGTGAGCAGTTCTTC. Protein sequence: CASTGTSGKGEQFF.

This clone occurred a few times. The rearrangement joins TRBV7-2 to TRBJ1-2; D call uncertain. V was pared by 1 base and J by 2 bases, with 11 bases between. CDR3 length: 15 amino acids. Germline V gene lookup returns CDR1 SGHTA and CDR2 FQGNSA. CDR3 sequence (DNA): TGTGCCAGCAGCTTAGAGACCCGGACCAACTATGGCTACACCTTC. Its translation is CASSLETRTNYGYTF.

The chain has TRBV7-9 and TRBJ2-1, with 10 bases lining up with TRBD2. Germline V gene data show CDR1 as SEHNR and CDR2 as FQNEAQ (reference sequence). Trimming removed 8 bases from V and 5 bases from J; junction bases left unmatched: 6. The CDR3 length is 14 residues. The CDR3 loop reads CASASGGRNNEQFF. DNA for the CDR3: TGTGCCAGCGCTAGCGGGGGAAGAAACAATGAGCAGTTCTTC.

This chain joins TRBV7-9 and TRBJ2-1; 8 bases are a match to TRBD2. The CDR3 consists of 13 residues. CDR1 is SEHNR and CDR2 is FQNEAQ in the germline V gene (reference sequence). J was trimmed by 8 bases and V by 4 bases; bases with no gene match: 4. The DNA for the CDR3 is TGTGCCAGCAGCTGGACGGGAGGGGATGAGCAGTTCTTC. This encodes CASSWTGGDEQFF.

This rearrangement joins TRBV4-1 to TRBJ1-2; maybe TRBD1 (6 bases). Per germline, CDR1 MGHRA and CDR2 YSYEKL. The CDR3 extends over 15 amino acids. V lost 0 bases and J lost 8, with 16 bases in between. This CDR3 reads CASSQDRVRGRGYTF. The CDR3 DNA sequence: TGCGCCAGCAGCCAAGATCGGGTCAGGGGTAGAGGCTACACCTTC.

The chain links TRBV15 to TRBJ2-1, with 11 nucleotides matching TRBD1. The V segment lost 0 bases and the J segment 8 bases; nucleotides outside the gene matches: 6. The CDR3 sequence is 16 residues long. The germline V gene has CDR1 LNHNV and CDR2 YYDKDF (reference sequence). The CDR3 spells CATSRDLGTGGYEQFF. The CDR3 nucleotides are TGTGCCACCAGCAGAGATTTGGGGACAGGGGGTTATGAGCAGTTCTTC.

DNA for the CDR3: TGTGCCAGCAGTGATCCCGGGACAGTCTATGGCTACACCTTC. Translating gives CASSDPGTVYGYTF. This chain joins TRBV2 and TRBJ1-2; 7 bases are a match to TRBD1. Germline V gene lookup returns CDR1 SNHLY and CDR2 FYNNEI. The ends lost 3 bases at V and 4 bases at J; junction bases unmatched: 5. The CDR3 length is 14 residues.

The CDR3 reads CASSPAGGRYEQYF. DNA of the CDR3: TGTGCCAGCAGCCCAGCGGGGGGCAGGTATGAGCAGTACTTC. V and J are TRBV5-6 and TRBJ2-7, with 9 bases aligning to TRBD2. The CDR3 length is 14 residues. With V trimmed by 4 bases and J by 7 bases, 9 bases remained unmatched. Germline values: CDR1 SGHDT, CDR2 YYEEEE.

In its sample, this clone was seen once. The genes are TRBV18 and TRBJ2-7; D might be TRBD1 or TRBD2, each matching 6 bases. Between the trimmed V and J ends, which lost 1 base and 3 bases, there was a span of 13 bases. Germline assignment: CDR1 KGHSH and CDR2 LQKENI. This CDR3 has 15 residues. Here the CDR3 reads CASSPLPGAIYEQYF. The CDR3 nucleotides read TGTGCCAGCTCACCACTCCCGGGGGCCATCTACGAGCAGTACTTC.

This clone has only a few counts. The chain joins TRBV6-1 to TRBJ1-1, with a weak D call TRBD1 (5 bases). CDR1 and CDR2 from the germline V gene are MNHNS and SASEGT. CDR3 length: 15 amino acids. Between the trimmed V and J ends, which lost 5 bases and 3 bases, there was a span of 16 bases. CDR3 sequence (DNA): TGTGCCAGCAGTTTACAGGTCTCGGGGGACACTGAAGCTTTCTTT. Its translation is CASSLQVSGDTEAFF.

This chain uses TRBV6-5 with TRBJ1-5; 7 nucleotides agree with TRBD1. V trimming: 6 bases; J trimming: 3 bases; junction bases outside the gene matches: 8. The CDR3 spans 15 residues. Per germline, CDR1 MNHEY and CDR2 SVGAGI. DNA of the CDR3: TGTGCCAGCAGCGAGACAGGGAATCTCAATCAGCCCCAGCATTTT. The encoded protein is CASSETGNLNQPQHF.

The chain uses TRBV7-9 and TRBJ1-6, with D unclear. The CDR3 consists of 16 residues. Germline V CDR1 and CDR2: SEHNR, FQNEAQ (reference sequence). Trimming pared 5 bases from V and 2 bases from J, leaving 13 bases between. DNA for the CDR3: TGTGCCAGCAGCCCCGGTGCGGCAACCTATAATTCACCCCTCCACTTT. Encoded protein: CASSPGAATYNSPLHF.

The rearrangement joins TRBV7-2 to TRBJ2-2; no clear D. Germline V gene sequence: CDR1 SGHTA, CDR2 FQGNSA. There are 14 residues in the CDR3. V lost 0 bases to trimming and J lost 7 bases, with 9 bases between them. The CDR3 nucleotides are TGTGCCAGCAGCTTAGCGTTCGGAAACGGGGAGCTGTTTTTT. Translation gives CASSLAFGNGELFF.

The rearrangement joins TRBV6-1 to TRBJ1-5; the D is unclear. Germline V gene lookup returns CDR1 MNHNS and CDR2 SASEGT. V lost 2 bases to trimming and J lost 0 bases, with 11 bases between them. The CDR3 runs to 16 residues. CDR3 amino acids: CASSERFRISNQPQHF. The CDR3 DNA reads as TGTGCCAGCAGTGAAAGGTTCAGGATTAGCAATCAGCCCCAGCATTTT.